The table lists the clone carrying this TCR beta chain with many counts. Its target is not known. CDR3 length: 13 residues. Deletions cut 1 base from V and 4 bases from J, with 9 bases between. The germline V gene encodes CDR1 DFQATT and CDR2 SNEGSKA (reference sequence). Per the original methods: What underpinned the distant-metastasis classifier for papillary thyroid cancer was the set of CDR3 differences across clinicopathological groups. TCRdb reprocessed the PCR reads via MiXCR. The V and J calls come from TCRdb's annotation, not from the publication. Of about 23,000 clones in the sample, about 14% are singletons; the top ten hold approximately 15%. Thyroid surgery was performed in patients who had received no treatment beforehand. The data are from a study of metastatic and nonmetastatic thyroid tumors. Study-level background: Repertoires from malignant and benign thyroid patients were compared across blood and tumor or nodule tissue.

Points from the study as a whole: In blood and tumor, TCR beta diversity was reportedly significantly higher in malignant thyroid tumors than in benign nodules.

The receptor was isolated from a female donor with papillary thyroid cancer or a benign thyroid nodule (not recorded which). Some clones in this sample may be carry-over from other donors' samples. The sequenced sample consisted of tumor tissue. The V gene is TRBV20-1, the J gene TRBJ2-3; D uncertain. This chain's CDR3 is CSARGSYSDTQYF. The CDR3 DNA reads TGCAGTGCTAGAGGTTCCTACTCAGATACGCAGTATTTT.